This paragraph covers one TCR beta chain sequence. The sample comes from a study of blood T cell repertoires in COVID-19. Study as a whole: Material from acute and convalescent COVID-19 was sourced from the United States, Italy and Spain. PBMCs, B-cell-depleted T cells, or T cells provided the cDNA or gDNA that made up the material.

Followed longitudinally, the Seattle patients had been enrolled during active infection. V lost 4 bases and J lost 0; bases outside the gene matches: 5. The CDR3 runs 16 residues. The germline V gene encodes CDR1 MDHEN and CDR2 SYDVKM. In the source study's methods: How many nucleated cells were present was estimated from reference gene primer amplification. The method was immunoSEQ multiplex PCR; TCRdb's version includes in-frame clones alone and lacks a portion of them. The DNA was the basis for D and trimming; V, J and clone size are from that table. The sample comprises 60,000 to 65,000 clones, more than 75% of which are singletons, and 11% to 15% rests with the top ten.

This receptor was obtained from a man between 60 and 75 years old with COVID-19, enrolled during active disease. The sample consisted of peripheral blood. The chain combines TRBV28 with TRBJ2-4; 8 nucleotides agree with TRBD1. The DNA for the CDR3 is TGTGCCAGCAGTTCACAGGGGGGAGTAGCCAAAAACATTCAGTACTTC. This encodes CASSSQGGVAKNIQYF.